Included here is one TCR beta chain sequence, with context. It has no known antigen specificity. No qualities accompany the bases; no much larger clone lies one base away. Trimming at the junction amounts to 4 bases on V and 5 bases on J, and the germline ends lie 14 bases apart. Sequences MGHRA (CDR1) and YSYEKL (CDR2) are obtained from the germline V gene. Counted from cysteine to phenylalanine, this CDR3 has 14 amino acids. Here the CDR3 DNA is all that survives: 42 bases in frame from base 1. The cohort comprised 666 healthy bone marrow donors. All cohort members were sampled while nominally healthy, although unrecorded immune exposures were likely present. The donor was CMV seronegative and belonged to the group of around 400 seronegative cohort members. A peripheral blood sample was collected from each donor, and TCR beta sequencing was performed on peripheral blood mononuclear cells. The Qiagen DNeasy Blood Extraction Kit was used to extract genomic DNA from the blood cell samples.

The data stem from a study of cytomegalovirus exposure and HLA in healthy donors (dated by TCRdb to about 2017). For the study in its entirety: An earlier analysis of 587 of the donors reported over 250 Gb of sequence data and 117 million unique TCR beta sequences obtained from roughly 180 million T cells. Approximately 300 gigabases of sequencing data and 91 million or so unique TCR sequences made up an early release that covered over 550 HLA-typed donors. The genetic ancestry cluster associated with self-reported Caucasian donors included 81% of the roughly 360 genotyped donors. The study aimed to test whether signatures of past pathogen exposure could be identified by cataloging public T cell receptors. The T cell repertoires of 550 to 850 subjects were profiled by immunosequencing and related to cytomegalovirus serostatus. Besides the first cohort of approximately 670 subjects, a separate validation cohort made up of 90 to 150 different subjects was used. The study combined high-throughput TCR immunosequencing, statistical association of individual TCRs with disease status, and machine learning to predict cytomegalovirus infection status. In a later analysis, previously published TCR beta repertoires from 550 to 750 donors were re-analyzed and high-resolution HLA genotyping was added so that TCR occurrence patterns could be studied. Rather than drawing on any new phenotypic data, the later analysis identified candidate immune exposures from TCR beta sequences and the way those sequences occurred across donors. In an earlier analysis of 587 of the donors, high-throughput TCR beta sequencing was used to judge whether each TCR beta V gene segment behaved as functional or pseudogenic. Donor age, sex, ethnicity and CMV serostatus were collected together with the repertoire data. In a later genetic analysis, genome-wide SNP genotypes for about 55% of the roughly 700 donors were used, and that subset was treated as a discovery cohort. Every discovery cohort repertoire had been produced on one sequencing platform. HLA typing covered class I and class II loci at four-digit resolution. The number of typed donors differed by locus: roughly 620-630 for A, B, C, DRB1 and DQB1; 522 for DQA1; 606 for DPA1; and approximately 450 for DPB1. Because of strong linkage in the cohort, roughly 5 DR-DQ haplotypes were treated as single units for association and clustering. Across roughly 420 genotyped donors of the cohort, an average of about 250,000 unique TCR beta nucleotide sequences per donor were sequenced, and 15% to 20% of those sequences were non-productive. Findings and caveats that apply to the study as a whole: A group of highly shared sequence variants was considered likely to be a technical artifact of the sequencing pipeline. The classifier was reported to diagnose cytomegalovirus status with high specificity and sensitivity in both the original and validation cohorts. According to the authors, the approach could potentially be generalized to other disease states and immunological phenotypes. Only TCR beta chains were sequenced in this cohort, and the absence of alpha or paired-chain data limited detectable features. For the cohort, immune exposure information was limited to CMV serostatus. According to a later analysis, most CMV-associated TCR beta chains appeared to be HLA-restricted, and the HLA associations seemed to be driven largely by CMV exposure. A total of roughly 160 TCR beta chains were listed by the study as associated with cytomegalovirus. In a later analysis, several top co-occurrence clusters were reported to appear linked to parvovirus B19, influenza, CMV and Epstein-Barr virus. While some public TCRs were present in many individuals, most TCR sequences turned up only very rarely across donors. When HLA alleles, especially DR and DQ, strongly co-occurred, attributing TCR associations to individual alleles was difficult. In vitro tests confirmed that a few of the cytomegalovirus-associated TCR beta chains recognize cytomegalovirus antigens. Presence/absence analyses assumed roughly uniform sequencing depth across donors, an assumption that may not hold. In an earlier analysis of about 540 of the donors, most TCR beta V segments were observed in productive rearrangements about 87% or about 30% of the time, broadly matching IMGT annotations. V-gene and J-gene trimming of TCR beta chains was associated with a missense DCLRE1C variant in a later genetic analysis, and the association was replicated in an independent cohort. A later analysis found that TCR association rates varied across HLA loci, with DRB1 alleles showing the most associated TCRs and HLA-C alleles the fewest. Correlated functional status among segregating V segments might reflect linkage disequilibrium, but an unknown experimental factor could not be ruled out. A further reported finding was that TCR beta sequences accurately predicted the HLA-A and HLA-B alleles for most subjects in the first cohort. The earlier analysis of fewer than 750 of the donors excluded over 15 rarely observed V segments, including chromosome 9 orphons, because counts were too low. A later analysis associated about 17,000 TCR beta sequences with specific HLA alleles at a false discovery rate of 0.05. Some IMGT-functional V segments, including TRBV6-2 and TRBV6-3, could not be distinguished by the 87-base-pair reads and were therefore excluded. Because some donors lacked HLA typing at each locus, the association tests relied only on the typed subset. Compared with equally common non-associated chains, HLA-associated TCR beta chains in a later analysis were more clonally expanded and had lower generation probabilities. A later genetic analysis reported fewer N-insertions in productive TCRs among donors in an Asian-associated ancestry cluster than the roughly 650-donor mean.

Library prep was done by the immunoSEQ multiplex PCR assay. A mixture of 60 forward primers for TCR Vbeta segments and 13 reverse primers for TCR Jbeta segments was used in the multiplex PCR. A multiplex PCR assay on genomic DNA amplified the CDR3 region of rearranged TCR beta genes. On the Illumina HiSeq System, the amplified TCR beta libraries were sequenced as 87-base-pair reads. Per the authors' processing: A later analysis counted some 74 million unique TCR beta chains across the 600 to 850 repertoires, and approximately 11 million of these chains were shared by at least two donors. To remove PCR and sequencing errors, raw reads were error-corrected and collapsed into unique sequences using a nearest-neighbor algorithm that merged closely related sequences. CDR3 sequences were aligned to IMGT reference sequences to assign V, D and J gene segments. For a sequence to be retained, a match of at least six nucleotides to both a V gene segment and a J gene segment was required. A rearrangement was called productive if the CDR3 had no stop codons and remained in frame with V and J, and every other rearrangement was called non-productive. CDR3 was defined according to IMGT convention as the region running from the second conserved V-encoded cysteine to the conserved J-encoded phenylalanine. The earlier analysis of more than 450 of the donors excluded sequences that lacked an unambiguous match to a single V gene segment. In an earlier analysis of roughly 500 of the donors, V segments were called functional above 56.7% productive rearrangements and were called segregating when the between-donor standard deviation exceeded 5%. A statistical classification framework was developed to diagnose cytomegalovirus status using the catalog of TCR beta chain sequences. In a later analysis, V and J genes were assigned by comparing TCR nucleotide sequences against IMGT/GENE-DB human TR gene sequences. The TCRdist pipeline was used in a later analysis to assign CDR3 sequences and most-parsimonious VDJ recombination scenarios. In a later analysis, each TCR beta chain was defined by its CDR3 amino acid sequence together with its V-gene family, and reads lacking a unique V-gene family were excluded. To address suspected cross-contamination and a sequencing artifact, a later analysis removed some 620 highly shared, low-generation-probability nucleotide sequences. In a later analysis, a clonal expansion index for each public chain was calculated from normalized within-repertoire ranks of inferred template counts. In a later analysis, generation probabilities were computed with a VDJ recombination model fitted to out-of-frame rearrangements, and the resulting probabilities were checked against IGoR. Hypergeometric tests were used in a later analysis to score TCR-TCR, TCR-HLA and TCR-CMV co-occurrence, with a repertoire-size bias correction applied to the TCR pairs. False discovery rates were estimated in a later analysis by permuting HLA or CMV assignments 20 times. In a later analysis, co-occurring TCRs were grouped using DBSCAN, and TCRdist sequence similarity was added for clustering within HLA-allele-positive subsets. For co-occurrence clustering, repertoires with fewer than 30,000 or more than 120,000 public chains were excluded, along with about five repertoires with anomalous nucleotide sharing. TCRdb holds this immuneACCESS table with in-frame rearrangements only. Some clones are missing; in checked studies, unresolved V genes explain under half, and the rest has no known cause. V and J calls plus clone size are reproduced from that table; the DNA served to infer D and trimming. This sample has hundreds of thousands of clones in its table, and around 65% of those were observed once. The ten largest clones take up 2% to 2.5% of the sample.

This sequence was found in a female donor in good health and CMV-seronegative. Sequenced material: PBMCs. This sequence uses TRBV4-1 and TRBJ1-1, and TRBD1 may be the D gene, going by 6 matching bases. The CDR3 region: CASSRTSTGTEAFF. The sequence in DNA is TGCGCCAGCAGCCGAACGTCAACAGGGACTGAAGCTTTCTTT.